This T cell receptor (beta chain) stems from a study of T cell repertoires in cytomegalovirus infection. Across the whole study: Evidence of both CMV infection and a matching HLA type came from public TCR beta signatures. Points from the study as a whole: HLA-C-restricted CMV-specific TCR beta clonotypes were dominant in the ex vivo response. Carriage of CMV together with the relevant HLA was identifiable through cumulative public TCR beta family frequency.

V lost 0 bases, J lost 5 bases, and 13 bases lay in between. The CDR3 covers 15 residues. Germline V gene lookup returns CDR1 SGHRS and CDR2 YFSETQ. TCRdb fed the reads into MiXCR, producing one record per CDR3 protein. This sample carries 100,000 to 150,000 distinct CDR3 sequences, roughly 9% of them seen once, and the ten largest clones take around 9.1%. About this clonotype itself: The target antigen is unknown.

The rearrangement uses TRBV5-1 and TRBJ2-3, with D tentatively TRBD1 (5 bases). The sequencing input was PBMCs. This sequence was found in a human donor in good health (CMV status not recorded). Some clones in this sample may be carry-over from other donors' samples. The CDR3 sequence: CASSLVPRAVDTQYF. The CDR3 bases are TGCGCCAGCAGCTTGGTCCCCAGGGCGGTAGATACGCAGTATTTT.